This T cell receptor beta chain emerged from a study of cytomegalovirus exposure and HLA in healthy donors. PCR primers comprised 60 Vbeta and 13 Jbeta primers. The protocol was immunoSEQ multiplex PCR, while the TCRdb copy is restricted to in-frame clones and leaves out a portion. The sample lists roughly 100,000 clones; over 70% were seen once. About this clone itself: Antigen: not known.

Overall study results and limits: Associated with cytomegalovirus, according to the listing, were 164 TCR beta chains.

V lost 1 base to trimming and J lost 9 bases, with 15 bases between them. CDR1 MGHDK and CDR2 SYGVNS come from the germline V gene. There are 14 residues in the CDR3. The V and J genes are TRBV25-1 and TRBJ1-1; D possibly corresponds to TRBD1 (5 bases). Sequenced: PBMCs. The source of this sequence is a woman between 40 and 55 years old in good health and CMV-seronegative. As DNA, the CDR3 is TGTGCCAGCAGTGAATCTGGGACTTTACGCCAAGCTTTCTTT. Its translation is CASSESGTLRQAFF.